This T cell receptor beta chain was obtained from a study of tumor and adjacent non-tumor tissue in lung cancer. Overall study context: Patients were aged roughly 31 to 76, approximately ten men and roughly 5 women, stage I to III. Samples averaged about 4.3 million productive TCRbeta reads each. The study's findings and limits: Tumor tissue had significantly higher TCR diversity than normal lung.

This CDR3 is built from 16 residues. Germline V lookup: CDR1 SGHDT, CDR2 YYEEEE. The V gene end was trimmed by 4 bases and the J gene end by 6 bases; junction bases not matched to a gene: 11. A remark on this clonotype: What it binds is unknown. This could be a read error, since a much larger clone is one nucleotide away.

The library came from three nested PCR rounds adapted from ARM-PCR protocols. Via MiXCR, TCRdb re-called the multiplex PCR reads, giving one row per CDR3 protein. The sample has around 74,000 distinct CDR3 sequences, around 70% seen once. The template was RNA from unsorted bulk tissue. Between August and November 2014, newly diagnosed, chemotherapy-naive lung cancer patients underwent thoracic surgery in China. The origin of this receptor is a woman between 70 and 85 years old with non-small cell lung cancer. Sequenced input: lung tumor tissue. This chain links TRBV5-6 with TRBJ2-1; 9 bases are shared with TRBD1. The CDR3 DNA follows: TGTGCCAGCAGCCAACCCGGGACAGGGTCGGGCAATGAGCAGTTCTTC. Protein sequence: CASSQPGTGSGNEQFF.